What follows are 4 T cell receptor beta chains derived from one specimen sequenced in a study of CXCR3-negative and CXCR3-positive naive CD8 T cells. Overall study results and limits: Naive cells positive for CXCR3 carried more hydrophobic TRB CDR3s than CXCR3-negative ones.

TRB cDNA libraries were made by UMI-labeled 5' RACE. One entry per CDR3 protein, without DNA, is what TCRdb gives after re-calling the 5' RACE reads. Recorded for this sample: around 88,000 distinct CDR3 sequences. The antigens of these receptors remain unknown. Sequenced sample: naive CXCR3+ CD8+ T cells from blood. Subset here: CD45RO-CCR7+CD27+CD95- naive CD8+ T cells expressing CXCR3 (TNR3+). Source of these receptors: a human donor in good health. Some clones in this sample may be carry-over from other donors' samples.

This chain links TRBV5-1 with TRBJ1-1. Germline V lookup: CDR1 SGHRS, CDR2 YFSETQ. This CDR3 spans 14 amino acids. The CDR3 protein is CASSLTALNTEAFF.

This rearrangement joins TRBV4-1 to TRBJ2-7; with no DNA, the TCRdb D assignment of TRBD1 cannot be verified. The CDR3 loop spans 14 amino acids. Germline V lookup: CDR1 MGHRA, CDR2 YSYEKL. The chain's CDR3 is CASSYGQGNYEQYF.

J is TRBJ2-1 and V is TRBV13; the TCRdb call, TRBD1, lacks DNA for checking. The germline CDR1 and CDR2 sequences are PRHDT and FYEKMQ (reference sequence). CDR3 length: 11 amino acids. The CDR3: CASRTGTSEFF.

The chain carries TRBV28 and TRBJ1-1. The CDR3 loop spans 11 amino acids. The germline V gene encodes CDR1 MDHEN and CDR2 SYDVKM. The CDR3 loop is CASRTGPEAFF.